The rows below give T cell receptor beta chains drawn from one sample of a study of technical replicates of blood from four donors. Repertoires were generated with immunoSEQ multiplex PCR, while TCRdb's copy carries only in-frame clones and drops some. The top ten clones hold about 7.1% of a sample with some 11,000 clones, over 85% of them seen once. Sequenced input: PBMCs. These receptors were taken from a human donor in good health. CDR3s include the opening cysteine and the closing phenylalanine or tryptophan. D genes are given only for firm matches. Rows may omit the clone size; those that give it use once, few, many or a size class.

d_gene	abundance	j_gene	v_gene	CDR3nt	CDR3aa
NA	NA	TRBJ2-3	TRBV19	TGTGCCAGTAGTCGGAGGAAAGCACTAGCAGATACGCAGTATTTT	CASSRRKALADTQYF
NA	NA	TRBJ1-4	TRBV30	TGTGCCTGGGGGGTGGGGCCCGGTTCGGAAAAACTGTTTTTT	CAWGVGPGSEKLFF
NA	NA	TRBJ2-6	TRBV12-5	TGTGCTAGTGGTTTTATTGGGGCCAACGTCCTGACTTTC	CASGFIGANVLTF
NA	NA	TRBJ1-2	TRBV19	TGTGCCAGTAGTATCAGGCGGGGCGACGGAAGTGGCTACACCTTC	CASSIRRGDGSGYTF
NA	NA	TRBJ1-2	TRBV7-9	TGTGCCAGCAGCTCCGGGACACCCCAGGCAAACTATGGCTACACCTTC	CASSSGTPQANYGYTF
TRBD2	NA	TRBJ2-1	TRBV30	TGTGCCTGGAGTGTAACTAGCGGGGACTACAATGAGCAGTTCTTC	CAWSVTSGDYNEQFF
NA	NA	TRBJ2-7	TRBV10-2	TGCGCCAGCAGTGAGGTAGCGGATCAATACGAGCAGTACTTC	CASSEVADQYEQYF
NA	NA	TRBJ2-7	TRBV6-1	TGTGCCAGCAGTGGAAATCAGGGCTACGAGCAGTACTTC	CASSGNQGYEQYF
TRBD2	NA	TRBJ2-7	TRBV5-1	TGCGCCAGCCGGCTAGCGGGAGGCACCTACGAGCAGTACTTC	CASRLAGGTYEQYF
TRBD1	NA	TRBJ2-1	TRBV5-1	TGCGCCAGCAGCGGAACCGGGACAGGGATCAATGAGCAGTTCTTC	CASSGTGTGINEQFF
TRBD1	NA	TRBJ1-4	TRBV5-1	TGCGCCAGCAGCTCCGGGACAGGGGAGGAAAAACTGTTTTTT	CASSSGTGEEKLFF
TRBD1	NA	TRBJ1-2	TRBV6-6	TGTGCCAGCAGTTACTCGTTACAGGGGAACTATGGCTACACCTTC	CASSYSLQGNYGYTF
NA	few	TRBJ1-3	TRBV9	TGTGCCAGCAGCCCCCAGATCGTCTCTGGAAACACCATATATTTT	CASSPQIVSGNTIYF
NA	NA	TRBJ2-2	TRBV30	TGTGCCTGGAGTGGTACGGGAGCCGGGGAGCTGTTTTTT	CAWSGTGAGELFF
TRBD2	NA	TRBJ2-5	TRBV6-6	TGTGCCAGCAGTCTGACTAGCGGCCAAGAGACCCAGTACTTC	CASSLTSGQETQYF
NA	NA	TRBJ2-7	TRBV6-5	TGTGCCAGCAGAGGAGACGACAGTCCCTACGAGCAGTACTTC	CASRGDDSPYEQYF
NA	NA	TRBJ2-6	TRBV6-5	TGTGCCAGCAGTTACGGTGGCGGCGGGGCCAACGTCCTGACTTTC	CASSYGGGGANVLTF
NA	NA	TRBJ1-1	TRBV27	TGTGCCAGCAAACTACAGGGCCTGAACACTGAAGCTTTCTTT	CASKLQGLNTEAFF
NA	NA	TRBJ1-1	TRBV11-2	TGTGCCAGCAGCTTAGTCCAGGGCCCGGACACTGAAGCTTTCTTT	CASSLVQGPDTEAFF
NA	NA	TRBJ2-3	TRBV10-1	TGCGCCAGCCAAGGAGTCGCGGCGGGAAACACAGATACGCAGTATTTT	CASQGVAAGNTDTQYF
NA	NA	TRBJ2-1	TRBV30	TGTGCCTGGAGTGGTCTAGCGCAAAATGAGCAGTTCTTC	CAWSGLAQNEQFF
TRBD1	NA	TRBJ1-1	TRBV4-1	TGCGCCAGCAGCCGCACAGGGGTCGCGGATGAAGCTTTCTTT	CASSRTGVADEAFF
TRBD2	NA	TRBJ2-3	TRBV9	TGTGCCAGCAGCGTAGAGGGACTAGCGGAGGTGGGAGATACGCAGTATTTT	CASSVEGLAEVGDTQYF
NA	once	TRBJ2-1	TRBV6-6	TGTGCCAGCCTCCAGACGGGCAGGGACAATGAGCAGTTCTTC	CASLQTGRDNEQFF
TRBD2	NA	TRBJ2-1	TRBV7-9	TGTGCCAGCAGCTCGGGACTAGCGGCTAATGAGCAGTTCTTC	CASSSGLAANEQFF
NA	NA	TRBJ2-2	TRBV5-1	TGCGCCAGCAAGGACAATCCATCGGGCACCGGGGAGCTGTTTTTT	CASKDNPSGTGELFF
NA	once	TRBJ2-2	TRBV7-3	TGTGCCAGCAGCTTAAATGGGCCCACCGGGAAGCTGTTTTTT	CASSLNGPTGKLFF
TRBD1	NA	TRBJ1-3	TRBV5-1	TGCGCCAGCAGCTTGAATGCAGGGGGAGGAAACACCATATATTTT	CASSLNAGGGNTIYF
NA	NA	TRBJ2-1	TRBV6-1	TGTGCCAGCAGTGATATCCCGGTTTTCTTC	CASSDIPVFF
NA	NA	TRBJ2-7	TRBV2	TGTGCCAGCAGCGGTAAGGAGCAGTACTTC	CASSGKEQYF
NA	NA	TRBJ2-1	TRBV10-2	TGCGCCAGCAGGAGGACTGACTCCTACAATGAGCAGTTCTTC	CASRRTDSYNEQFF
TRBD2	NA	TRBJ2-1	TRBV9	TGTGCCAGCAGCGTTGGCGGGAGAGAGTATGAGCAGTTCTTC	CASSVGGREYEQFF
TRBD2	NA	TRBJ2-3	TRBV14	TGTGCCAGCAGCCATAGGGGACTAGCCAGCACAGATACGCAGTATTTT	CASSHRGLASTDTQYF
NA	NA	TRBJ1-2	TRBV6-6	TGTGCCAGCAGTAATCAGGGACACTCGGAGCGGTATGGCTACACCTTC	CASSNQGHSERYGYTF
TRBD2	NA	TRBJ2-7	TRBV19	TGTGCCAGTAGTATCGAGGGGACTAGCGGGGTCTCCTACGAGCAGTACTTC	CASSIEGTSGVSYEQYF
TRBD1	NA	TRBJ1-1	TRBV5-6	TGTGCCAGCAGCGAGGGACAGGGGATCGTCACGAACACTGAAGCTTTCTTT	CASSEGQGIVTNTEAFF
TRBD2	once	TRBJ2-2	TRBV7-3	TGTGCCAGCAGCTTGTTTCCAGCGGGAGGCCCGAACACCGGGGAGCTGTTTTTT	CASSLFPAGGPNTGELFF
TRBD1	NA	TRBJ1-4	TRBV2	TGTGCCAGCAGTGAGCTGCCCGGGACAGGCCTCCTTTTT	CASSELPGTGLLF
NA	NA	TRBJ1-4	TRBV6-5	TGTGCCAGCAGTTACTCGCCGTCGGTGGTAGAGAAACTGTTTTTT	CASSYSPSVVEKLFF
TRBD1	NA	TRBJ2-7	TRBV5-4	TGTGCCAGCAGCTGGGGGTGGGGACAGGGGAATGACGAGCAGTACTTC	CASSWGWGQGNDEQYF
NA	NA	TRBJ1-3	TRBV28	TGTGCCAGTTCGACAAGAGGGACTGGAAACACCATATATTTT	CASSTRGTGNTIYF
NA	NA	TRBJ2-2	TRBV5-8	TGTGCCAGCAGCTTGGGTGTCGGCTCGGGCACCGGGGAGCTGTTTTTT	CASSLGVGSGTGELFF
NA	NA	TRBJ1-1	TRBV14	TGTGCCAGCAGCCGACTAGGTAGCACTGAAGCTTTCTTT	CASSRLGSTEAFF
NA	NA	TRBJ1-1	TRBV5-4	TGTGCCAGCAGCTTCGACAGGAACACTGAAGCTTTCTTT	CASSFDRNTEAFF
NA	NA	TRBJ1-4	TRBV4-2	TGTGCCAGCAGCCAAGATTTCCCAGGCAGGGCAGGTGAAAAACTGTTTTTT	CASSQDFPGRAGEKLFF
TRBD2	NA	TRBJ2-1	TRBV19	TGTGCCAGTAGTATAGCCATAGCGGGAGGCAATGAGCAGTTCTTC	CASSIAIAGGNEQFF
TRBD1	NA	TRBJ1-5	TRBV19	TGTGCCAGTACCCAAACCAGGGGGCAAGTGTATAGCAATCAGCCCCAGCATTTT	CASTQTRGQVYSNQPQHF
NA	NA	TRBJ1-4	TRBV6-1	TGTGCCAGCAGTGGGACACTCAATAATGAAAAACTGTTTTTT	CASSGTLNNEKLFF
NA	few	TRBJ1-5	TRBV6-1	TGTGCCAGCAGGGGCTATTACGACAATCAGCCCCAGCATTTT	CASRGYYDNQPQHF